Each of the 4 T cell receptor beta chains below was sequenced from the same sample in a study of cytomegalovirus exposure and HLA in healthy donors (dated by TCRdb to 2016 to 2017). The library was produced with the immunoSEQ multiplex PCR assay. For the multiplex PCR, a mixture combining 60 forward primers for TCR Vbeta segments and 13 reverse primers for TCR Jbeta segments was used. The clones in this table, taken by TCRdb from immuneACCESS, are in-frame only. Not every clone is retained; where verified, under half of the shortfall comes from an unresolved V gene, and the cause of the rest is unknown. The table for this sample records about 140,000 clones. 0.96% of the sample is held by the ten biggest clonotypes. The specimen sequenced was PBMCs. These receptors were obtained from a male donor in good health and CMV-seronegative.

The chain employs TRBV27 and TRBJ2-7; maybe TRBD2 (6 bases). The CDR3 runs 20 residues. Germline V gene sequence: CDR1 MNHEY, CDR2 SMNVEV (reference sequence). The ends were cut back, 3 bases at V and 4 bases at J, with 31 bases in the middle. CDR3 amino acids: CASSFVPPGLSGEVRYEQYF. Written as DNA, the CDR3 is TGTGCCAGCAGTTTCGTACCCCCGGGACTTTCGGGAGAGGTTAGGTACGAGCAGTACTTC.

V is TRBV30 and J is TRBJ1-2, with D possibly being TRBD1 (6 bases). Germline V gene sequence: CDR1 GTSNPN, CDR2 SVGIG (reference sequence). Trimming stripped 4 bases from V and 2 bases from J, with 26 bases between. The CDR3 contains 18 residues. The DNA of the CDR3 is TGTGCCTGGATGGGGGCTCGGGAAAGAGGGGTTCCGAACTATGGCTACACCTTC. This encodes CAWMGARERGVPNYGYTF.

The rearrangement uses TRBV9 and TRBJ2-1, with 8 bases matching TRBD2. There are 14 residues in the CDR3. The trim removed 2 bases at V and 5 bases at J, leaving 3 bases unmatched. Germline CDR1 and CDR2: SGDLS and YYNGEE. The CDR3 DNA reads TGTGCCAGCAGCGTCGGGACTAGGAACAATGAGCAGTTCTTC. The encoded protein is CASSVGTRNNEQFF.

This chain uses TRBV5-1 with TRBJ2-2, with TRBD1 matching over 9 bases. V lost 3 bases to trimming and J lost 6 bases; unmatched junction nucleotides: 6. Germline loops: CDR1 SGHRS, CDR2 YFSETQ. The CDR3 contains 15 residues. The CDR3 sequence: CASSSRDRVPGELFF. For the CDR3, the DNA is TGCGCCAGCAGCTCCCGGGACAGGGTCCCCGGGGAGCTGTTTTTT.